The 14 T cell receptor beta chains below were found in one sample sequenced in a study of graft-versus-host responses after intestinal transplantation. Produced via immunoSEQ multiplex PCR; TCRdb's table is partial and in-frame only. In the table there are some 81,000 clones, 70% to 90% of which are singletons. Antigens of these TCRs are unknown. The specimen comprised unstimulated CD4+ T cells sorted from spleen or lymph node cells, sampled before intestinal transplant. These receptor sequences come from a human donor who received an intestinal transplant.

The chain carries TRBV28 and TRBJ1-5; 7 positions match TRBD1. CDR1 is MDHEN and CDR2 is SYDVKM in the germline V gene. Trimming removed 6 bases from V and 12 bases from J; junction bases left unmatched: 5. This CDR3 is built from 11 residues. The CDR3 bases are TGTGCCAGCAGACGGGACAGAGTCCAGCATTTT. It specifies CASRRDRVQHF. Drawing the rest from reference TRBV28 and TRBJ1-5, the complete variable domain is DVKVTQSSRYLVKRTGEKVFLECVQDMDHENMFWYRQDPGLGLRLIYFSYDVKMKEKGDIPEGYSVSREKKERFSLILESASTNQTSMYLCASRRDRVQHFGDGTRLSIL.

This chain uses TRBV6-1 with TRBJ2-6, with TRBD1 matching over 9 bases. With V trimmed by 0 bases and J by 2 bases, 11 bases remained unmatched. The germline V gene encodes CDR1 MNHNS and CDR2 SASEGT. The CDR3 is 20 residues long. The CDR3 is CASSEASLQGALTGANVLTF. The DNA for the CDR3 is TGTGCCAGCAGTGAAGCCAGCTTACAGGGGGCGTTAACTGGGGCCAACGTCCTGACTTTC.

This chain links TRBV6-5 with TRBJ2-7, with 7 positions matching TRBD1. J was trimmed by 2 bases and V by 0 bases; bases with no gene match: 4. CDR1 is MNHEY, CDR2 SVGAGI, per germline. There are 15 residues in the CDR3. The CDR3 DNA is TGTGCCAGCAGTTACTCCCCAGACAGGGCCTACGAGCAGTACTTC. It yields the protein CASSYSPDRAYEQYF.

The chain has TRBV25-1 and TRBJ2-5, with 8 bases matching TRBD1. The V segment lost 1 base and the J segment 5 bases; nucleotides outside the gene matches: 9. The CDR3 length is 16 residues. Germline CDR1 and CDR2: MGHDK and SYGVNS. CDR3 sequence reads: CASSEWWSGGQETQYF. The CDR3 nucleotides are TGTGCCAGCAGTGAATGGTGGTCAGGGGGCCAGGAGACCCAGTACTTC.

The chain has TRBV28 and TRBJ1-5; 7 bases are shared with TRBD1. The CDR3 loop spans 14 amino acids. Germline-derived CDR1 and CDR2 are MDHEN and SYDVKM. The V gene end was trimmed by 4 bases and the J gene end by 4 bases; junction bases not matched to a gene: 4. CDR3 DNA sequence: TGTGCCAGCAGTTCCTGGACAGGAAATCAGCCCCAGCATTTT. Translating it yields CASSSWTGNQPQHF.

This clone was detected only a few times. The chain is built from TRBV6-6 and TRBJ1-5; D is ambiguous. The CDR3 is made up of 12 amino acids. Germline V gene lookup returns CDR1 MNHNY and CDR2 SVGAGI (reference sequence). Deletions cut 2 bases from V and 5 bases from J, with 4 bases between. This chain's CDR3 is CASSYGDQPQHF. The CDR3 DNA reads TGTGCCAGCAGTTACGGAGATCAGCCCCAGCATTTT.

The sample holds one count of this clone. V is TRBV9 and J is TRBJ2-3; D remains unclear. There are 16 residues in the CDR3. Germline CDR1 SGDLS, CDR2 YYNGEE. Deletions cut 0 bases from V and 2 bases from J, with 13 bases between. Written as DNA, the CDR3 is TGTGCCAGCAGCGTAGGGAGTAGCCTTTCCACAGATACGCAGTATTTT. This gives the protein CASSVGSSLSTDTQYF.

This chain links TRBV2 with TRBJ2-3, with 9 bases fitting TRBD2. Unmatched junction bases numbered 8, after V lost 3 bases and J lost 4 bases. The germline V gene has CDR1 SNHLY and CDR2 FYNNEI. The CDR3 has 16 amino acids. In DNA, the CDR3 is TGTGCCAGCAGTGACTTCAGGCGGGAGGGGGCAGATACGCAGTATTTT. This codes for CASSDFRREGADTQYF.

The rearrangement links TRBV5-1 to TRBJ2-4, with 8 nucleotides matching TRBD1. Germline values: CDR1 SGHRS, CDR2 YFSETQ. This CDR3 comprises 16 residues. Trimming at V came to 0 bases and at J to 3 bases, leaving 5 bases not matched to a gene. In DNA, the CDR3 is TGCGCCAGCAGCTTGGTTTCAGGGGGCGGCAAAAACATTCAGTACTTC. Translating it yields CASSLVSGGGKNIQYF.

V usage is TRBV6-6 and J usage is TRBJ2-7; 8 nucleotides agree with TRBD1. The CDR3 totals 14 residues. Germline V gene data show CDR1 as MNHNY and CDR2 as SVGAGI (reference sequence). The V gene end was trimmed by 2 bases and the J gene end by 6 bases; junction bases not matched to a gene: 6. CDR3 in DNA: TGTGCCAGCAGTTACCCCCAGGACAGGGCCGAGCAGTACTTC. It translates to CASSYPQDRAEQYF.

The CDR3 coding sequence is TGTGCCAGCAGCCCGCCGACTAACCCGTACGAGCAGTACTTC. It is translated as CASSPPTNPYEQYF. The chain has TRBV7-9 and TRBJ2-7; tentatively, D is TRBD2 (5 bases). The germline gives CDR1 SEHNR, CDR2 FQNEAQ (reference sequence). V lost 5 bases to trimming and J lost 4 bases, with 15 bases between them. The length of the CDR3 is 14 residues.

The V call is TRBV6-1, the J call TRBJ1-5, with D possibly being TRBD1 (6 bases). V lost 6 bases to trimming and J lost 7 bases, with 10 bases between them. Germline V lookup: CDR1 MNHNS, CDR2 SASEGT. The length of the CDR3 is 12 residues. CDR3 amino acids: CASRGQIQPQHF. The CDR3 bases are TGTGCCAGCAGAGGACAGATCCAGCCCCAGCATTTT.

The chain has TRBV5-4 and TRBJ2-3; TRBD2 agrees at 13 bases. Germline values: CDR1 SGHNT, CDR2 YYREEE (reference sequence). With 1 base clipped from V and 11 bases from J, the junction kept 4 bases outside the gene matches. This CDR3 is 14 amino acids long. The CDR3 region is CASSLTSGRDLQYF. The CDR3 DNA reads as TGTGCCAGCAGCTTGACTAGCGGGAGGGACCTGCAGTATTTT. Full variable domain (remainder filled in from reference TRBV5-4 and TRBJ2-3): ETGVTQSPTHLIKTRGQQVTLRCSSQSGHNTVSWYQQALGQGPQFIFQYYREEENGRGNFPPRFSGLQFPNYSSELNVNALELDDSALYLCASSLTSGRDLQYFGPGTRLTVL.

The chain recombines TRBV10-3 with TRBJ1-2; 8 bases are a match to TRBD1. Trimming at V came to 6 bases and at J to 2 bases, leaving 2 bases not matched to a gene. Germline CDR1 ENHRY, CDR2 SYGVKD. CDR3 length: 13 amino acids. CDR3 loop: CAIRDRDNYGYTF. CDR3 DNA sequence: TGTGCCATCAGGGACAGGGACAACTATGGCTACACCTTC.